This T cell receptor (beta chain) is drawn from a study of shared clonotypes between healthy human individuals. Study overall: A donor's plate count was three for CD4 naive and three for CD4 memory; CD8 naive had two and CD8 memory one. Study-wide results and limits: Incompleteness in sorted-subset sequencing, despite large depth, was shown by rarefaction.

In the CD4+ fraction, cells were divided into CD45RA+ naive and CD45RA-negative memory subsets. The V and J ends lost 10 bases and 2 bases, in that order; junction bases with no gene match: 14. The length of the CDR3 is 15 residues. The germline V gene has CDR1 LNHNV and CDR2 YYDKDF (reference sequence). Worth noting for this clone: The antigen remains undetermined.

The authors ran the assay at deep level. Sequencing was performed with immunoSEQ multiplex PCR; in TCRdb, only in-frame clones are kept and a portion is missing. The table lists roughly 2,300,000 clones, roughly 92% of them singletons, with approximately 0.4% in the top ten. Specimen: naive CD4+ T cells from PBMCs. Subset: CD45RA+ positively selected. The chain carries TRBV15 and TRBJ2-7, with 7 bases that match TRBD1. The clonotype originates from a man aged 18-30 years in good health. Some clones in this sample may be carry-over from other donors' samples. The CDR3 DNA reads TGTGCCATTCAAGAGACGAGACAGGGTACCTACGAGCAGTACTTC. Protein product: CAIQETRQGTYEQYF.